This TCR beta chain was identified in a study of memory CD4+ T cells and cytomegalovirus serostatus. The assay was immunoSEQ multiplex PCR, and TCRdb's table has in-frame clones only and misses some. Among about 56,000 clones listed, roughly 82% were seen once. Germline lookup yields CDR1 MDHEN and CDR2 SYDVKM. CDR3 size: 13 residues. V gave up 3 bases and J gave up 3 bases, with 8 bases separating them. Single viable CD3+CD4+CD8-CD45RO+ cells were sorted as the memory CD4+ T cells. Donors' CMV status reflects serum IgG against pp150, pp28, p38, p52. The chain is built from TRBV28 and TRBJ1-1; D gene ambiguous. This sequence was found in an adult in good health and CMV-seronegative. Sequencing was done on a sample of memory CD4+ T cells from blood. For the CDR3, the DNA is TGTGCCAGCAGTTTGAGCGGGTACACTGAAGCTTTCTTT. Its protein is CASSLSGYTEAFF.